This T cell receptor beta chain was recovered during a study of identical twins. As regards this clonotype: Antigen: not known.

Notes on the study in general: Among beta out-of-frame sequences, excess sharing between twins appeared weaker. The study found that models underestimated out-of-frame TCR alpha sharing in monozygotic twins.

One entry per CDR3 protein, called by TCRdb with MiXCR from the 5' RACE reads. The sample includes some 460,000 distinct CDR3 sequences, more than 13% of them seen just once. This sample was shared with a second study, whose subject was yellow fever vaccine responses in identical twins.

This sequence was found in a woman under 30 in good health. The sequencing sample was made of CD4+ T cells sorted from blood.

CDR3: CATSRIWTSGSLDEQYF. The CDR3 nucleotides read TGTGCCACCAGCAGGATTTGGACTAGCGGGAGTCTGGACGAGCAGTACTTC. V is TRBV15 and J is TRBJ2-7; 13 bases match TRBD2. The CDR3 consists of 17 residues. Germline CDR1 LNHNV, CDR2 YYDKDF (reference sequence). The V and J ends lost 3 bases and 5 bases, in that order; junction bases with no gene match: 10.